This T cell receptor beta chain was obtained from a study of cytomegalovirus exposure and HLA in healthy donors. The CDR3 is made up of 16 amino acids. J was trimmed by 2 bases and V by 4 bases; bases with no gene match: 2. Germline CDR1 is MNHEY and CDR2 is SVGAGI. It was with 60 Vbeta and 13 Jbeta primers that the PCR ran. Profiling relied on immunoSEQ multiplex PCR, and the TCRdb table lists in-frame clones only, not all of them. The table shows around 250,000 clones, with around 80% occurring only once. This sequence joins TRBV6-5 and TRBJ2-5; 15 bases are a match to TRBD2. The sequenced sample consisted of PBMCs. This receptor was obtained from a woman aged 55-69 years in good health and CMV-seropositive. The CDR3 is CASSLGLAGGQETQYF. Here the CDR3 DNA reads TGTGCCAGCAGTTTGGGACTAGCGGGAGGACAAGAGACCCAGTACTTC.